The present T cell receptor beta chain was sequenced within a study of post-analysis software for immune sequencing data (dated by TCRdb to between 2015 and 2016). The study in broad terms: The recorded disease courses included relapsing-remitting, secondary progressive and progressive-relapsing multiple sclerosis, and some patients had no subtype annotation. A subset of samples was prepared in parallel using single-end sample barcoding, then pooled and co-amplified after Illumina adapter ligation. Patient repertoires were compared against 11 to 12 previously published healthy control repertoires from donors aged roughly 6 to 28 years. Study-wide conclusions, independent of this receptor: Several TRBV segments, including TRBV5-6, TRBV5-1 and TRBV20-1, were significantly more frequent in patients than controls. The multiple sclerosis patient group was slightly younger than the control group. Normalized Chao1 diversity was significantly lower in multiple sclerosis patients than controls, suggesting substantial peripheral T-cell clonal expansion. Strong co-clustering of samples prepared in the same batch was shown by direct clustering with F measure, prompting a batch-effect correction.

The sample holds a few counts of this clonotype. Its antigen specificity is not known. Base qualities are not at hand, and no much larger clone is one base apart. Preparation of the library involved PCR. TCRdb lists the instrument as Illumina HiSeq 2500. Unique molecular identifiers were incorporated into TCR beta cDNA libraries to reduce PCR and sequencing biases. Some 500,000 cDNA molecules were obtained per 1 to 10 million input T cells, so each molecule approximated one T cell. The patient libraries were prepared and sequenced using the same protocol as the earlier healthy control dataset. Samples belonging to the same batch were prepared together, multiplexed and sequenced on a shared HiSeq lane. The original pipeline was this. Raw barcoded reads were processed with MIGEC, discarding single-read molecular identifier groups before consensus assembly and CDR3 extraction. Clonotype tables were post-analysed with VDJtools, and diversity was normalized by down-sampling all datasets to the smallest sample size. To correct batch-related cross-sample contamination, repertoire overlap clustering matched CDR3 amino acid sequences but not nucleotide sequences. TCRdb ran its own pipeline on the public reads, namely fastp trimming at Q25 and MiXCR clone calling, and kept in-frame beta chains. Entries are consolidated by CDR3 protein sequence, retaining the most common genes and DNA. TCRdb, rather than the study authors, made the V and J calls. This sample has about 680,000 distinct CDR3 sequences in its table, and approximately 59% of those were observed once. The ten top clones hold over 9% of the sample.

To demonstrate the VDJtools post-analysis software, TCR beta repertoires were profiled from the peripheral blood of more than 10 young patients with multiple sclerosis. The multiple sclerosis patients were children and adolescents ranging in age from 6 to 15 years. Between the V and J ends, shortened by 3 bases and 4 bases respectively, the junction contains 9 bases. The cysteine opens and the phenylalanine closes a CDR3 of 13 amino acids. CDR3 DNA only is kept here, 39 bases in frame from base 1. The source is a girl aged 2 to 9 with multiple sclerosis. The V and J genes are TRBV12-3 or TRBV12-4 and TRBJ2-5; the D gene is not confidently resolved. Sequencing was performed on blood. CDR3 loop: CASSFLAPETQYF. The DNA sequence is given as TGTGCCAGCAGTTTTTTGGCTCCAGAGACCCAGTACTTC.